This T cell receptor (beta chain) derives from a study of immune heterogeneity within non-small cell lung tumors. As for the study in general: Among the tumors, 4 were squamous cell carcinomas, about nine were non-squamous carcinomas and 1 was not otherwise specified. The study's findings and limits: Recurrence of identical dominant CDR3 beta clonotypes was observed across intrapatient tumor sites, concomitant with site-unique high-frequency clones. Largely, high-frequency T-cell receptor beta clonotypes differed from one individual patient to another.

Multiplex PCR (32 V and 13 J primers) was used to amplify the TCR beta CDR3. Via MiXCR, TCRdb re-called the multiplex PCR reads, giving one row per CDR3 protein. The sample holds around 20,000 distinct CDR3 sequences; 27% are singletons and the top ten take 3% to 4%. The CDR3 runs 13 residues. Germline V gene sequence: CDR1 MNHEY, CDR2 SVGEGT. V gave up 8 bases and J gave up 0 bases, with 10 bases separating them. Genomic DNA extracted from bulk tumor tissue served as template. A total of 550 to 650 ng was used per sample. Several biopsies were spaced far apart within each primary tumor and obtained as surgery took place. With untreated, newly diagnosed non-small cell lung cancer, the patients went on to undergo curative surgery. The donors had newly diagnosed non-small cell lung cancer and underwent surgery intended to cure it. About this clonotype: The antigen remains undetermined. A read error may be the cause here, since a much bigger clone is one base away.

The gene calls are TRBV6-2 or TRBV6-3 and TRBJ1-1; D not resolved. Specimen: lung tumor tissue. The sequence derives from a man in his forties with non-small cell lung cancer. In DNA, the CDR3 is TGTGCCAGCCATCAGGTGTTGAACACTGAAGCTTTCTTT. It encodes CASHQVLNTEAFF.